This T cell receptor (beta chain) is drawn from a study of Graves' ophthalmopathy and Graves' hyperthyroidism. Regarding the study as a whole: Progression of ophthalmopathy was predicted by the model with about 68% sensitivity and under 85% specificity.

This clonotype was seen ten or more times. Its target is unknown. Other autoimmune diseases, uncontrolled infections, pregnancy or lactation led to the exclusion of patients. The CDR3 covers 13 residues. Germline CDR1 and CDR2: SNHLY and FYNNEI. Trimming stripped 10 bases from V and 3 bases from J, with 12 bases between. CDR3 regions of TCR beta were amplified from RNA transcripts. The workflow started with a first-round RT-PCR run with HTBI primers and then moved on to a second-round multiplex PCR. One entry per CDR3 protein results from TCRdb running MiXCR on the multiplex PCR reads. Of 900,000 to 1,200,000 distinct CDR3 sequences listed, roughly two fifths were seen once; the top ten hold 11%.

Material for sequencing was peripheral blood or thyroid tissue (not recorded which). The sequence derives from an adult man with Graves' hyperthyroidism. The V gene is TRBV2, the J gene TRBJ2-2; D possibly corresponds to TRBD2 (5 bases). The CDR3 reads CAIDPRDTGELFF. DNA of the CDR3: TGTGCCATAGACCCGAGGGACACCGGGGAGCTGTTTTTT.